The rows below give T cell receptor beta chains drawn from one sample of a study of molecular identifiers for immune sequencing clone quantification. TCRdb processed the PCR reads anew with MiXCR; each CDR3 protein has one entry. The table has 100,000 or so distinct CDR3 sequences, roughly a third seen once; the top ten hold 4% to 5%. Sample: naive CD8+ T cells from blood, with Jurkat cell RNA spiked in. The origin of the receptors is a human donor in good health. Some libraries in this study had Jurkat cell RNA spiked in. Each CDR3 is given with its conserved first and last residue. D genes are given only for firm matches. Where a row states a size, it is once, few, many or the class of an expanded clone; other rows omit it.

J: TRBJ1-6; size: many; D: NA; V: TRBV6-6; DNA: TGTGCCAGTATCACAGGGTTAAATTCACCCCTCCACTTT; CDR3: CASITGLNSPLHF
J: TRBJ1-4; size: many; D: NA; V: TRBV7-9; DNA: TGTGCCAGCAGCTCCAGACTCAATGAAAAACTGTTTTTT; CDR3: CASSSRLNEKLFF
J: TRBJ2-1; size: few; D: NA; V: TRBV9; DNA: TGTGCCAGCAGCGCAGGAGATACCCACAATGAGCAGTTCTTC; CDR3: CASSAGDTHNEQFF
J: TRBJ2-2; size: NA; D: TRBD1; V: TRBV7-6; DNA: TGTGCCAGCAGCTTATCCCGGACAGGGAACACCGGGGAGCTGTTTTTT; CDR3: CASSLSRTGNTGELFF
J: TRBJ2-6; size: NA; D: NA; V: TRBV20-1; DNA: TGCAGTGCTAGAGGGTACAGGGTATATCCTGGGGCCAACGTCCTGACTTTC; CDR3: CSARGYRVYPGANVLTF
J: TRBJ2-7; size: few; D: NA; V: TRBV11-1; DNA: TGTGCCAGCAGCTTAGGCCGCCCCTACGAGCAGTACTTC; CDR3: CASSLGRPYEQYF
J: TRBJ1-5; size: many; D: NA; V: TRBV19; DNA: TGTGCCAGTAGGGCAGTTTATGGTCAGCCCCAGCATTTT; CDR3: CASRAVYGQPQHF
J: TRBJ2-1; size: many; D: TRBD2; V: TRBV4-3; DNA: TGCGCCAGCAGCCAAGACTTCGCTAGCGGCTCCTACAATGAGCAGTTCTTC; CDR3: CASSQDFASGSYNEQFF
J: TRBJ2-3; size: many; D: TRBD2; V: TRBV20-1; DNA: TGCAGTGCTCCTGGACTAGCGGGAGGGCGGGTGAAGACAGATACGCAGTATTTT; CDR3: CSAPGLAGGRVKTDTQYF
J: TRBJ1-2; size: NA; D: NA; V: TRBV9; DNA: TGTGCCAGCAGCGGATCTCCTAAGGGGAGATCCTACGGCTACACCTTC; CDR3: CASSGSPKGRSYGYTF
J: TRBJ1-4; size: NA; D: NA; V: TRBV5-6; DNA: TGTGCCAGCAGCTTCCTTAGACAGCGAAATGAAAAACTGTTTTTT; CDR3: CASSFLRQRNEKLFF
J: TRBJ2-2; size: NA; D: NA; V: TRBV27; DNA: TGTGCCAGCAGTTTACTAGACAACACCGGGGAGCTGTTTTTT; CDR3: CASSLLDNTGELFF
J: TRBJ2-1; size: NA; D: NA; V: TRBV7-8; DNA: TGTGCCAGCAGCTTAGGTGACCTTAGCTCCTACAATGAGCAGTTCTTC; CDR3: CASSLGDLSSYNEQFF
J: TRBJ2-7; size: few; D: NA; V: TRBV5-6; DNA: TGTGCCAGCAGCCAGACAGGATTATTACACTACGAGCAGTACTTC; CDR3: CASSQTGLLHYEQYF
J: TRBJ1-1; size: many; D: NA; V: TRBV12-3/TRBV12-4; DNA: TGTGCCAGCAGCCCGGGTTTCTTT; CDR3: CASSPGFF
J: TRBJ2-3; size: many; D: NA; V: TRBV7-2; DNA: TGTGCCAGCAGCTTAACGTATTCCCGGCGGGCTACGCAGTATTTT; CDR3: CASSLTYSRRATQYF
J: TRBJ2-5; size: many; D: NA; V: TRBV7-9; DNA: TGTGCCAGCAGCTTAGAATACCAAGAGACCCAGTACTTC; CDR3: CASSLEYQETQYF
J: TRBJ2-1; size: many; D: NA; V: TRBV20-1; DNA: TGCAGTGCTGAGACTACGAATGAGCAGTTCTTC; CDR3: CSAETTNEQFF
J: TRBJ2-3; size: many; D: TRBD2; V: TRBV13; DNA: TGTGCCACGAGGCGGGAGGAAAGCACAGATACGCAGTATTTT; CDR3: CATRREESTDTQYF
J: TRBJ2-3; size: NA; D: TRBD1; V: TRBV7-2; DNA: TGTGCCAGCAGCGCTTGGGACAGACGCACAGATACGCAGTATTTT; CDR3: CASSAWDRRTDTQYF
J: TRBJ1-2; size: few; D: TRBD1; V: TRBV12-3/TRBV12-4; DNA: TGTGCCAGCAGCCTCGGACAGGGGCTTTATGGCTACACCTTC; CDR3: CASSLGQGLYGYTF
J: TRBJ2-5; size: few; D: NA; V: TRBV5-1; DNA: TGCGCCAGCAGCTTGGAATCCGGGGCGTTAGAGACCCAGTACTTC; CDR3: CASSLESGALETQYF
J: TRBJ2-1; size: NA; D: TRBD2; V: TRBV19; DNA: TGTGCCAGTAGTATTACTAGCGGGGGCCATGAGCAGTTCTTC; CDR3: CASSITSGGHEQFF
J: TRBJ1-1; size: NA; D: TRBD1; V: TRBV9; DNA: TGTGCCAGCAGCGCGACAGGGAGCACTGAAGCTTTCTTT; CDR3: CASSATGSTEAFF
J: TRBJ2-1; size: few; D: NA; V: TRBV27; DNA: TGTGCCACCCTTACCCGGGGTCCTTATGAGCAGTTCTTC; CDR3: CATLTRGPYEQFF
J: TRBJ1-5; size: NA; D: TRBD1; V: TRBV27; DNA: TGTGCCAGCAGTCAGGGACAGGGGGACCAGCCCCAGCATTTT; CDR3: CASSQGQGDQPQHF
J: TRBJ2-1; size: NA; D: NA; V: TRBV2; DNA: TGTGCCAGCAGTGAAGTTGGGGTCTACAATGAGCAGTTCTTC; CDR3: CASSEVGVYNEQFF